This T cell receptor (beta chain) was sequenced in a study of blood T cell repertoires in COVID-19. On the study more broadly: PBMCs, B-cell-depleted T cells, or T cells provided the cDNA or gDNA that made up the material.

The assay was immunoSEQ multiplex PCR, and TCRdb's table has in-frame clones only and misses some. Among hundreds of thousands of clones listed, about 87% were seen once. This CDR3 has 14 amino acids. CDR1 is SGHRS and CDR2 is YFSETQ in the germline V gene. The J segment lost 4 bases and the V segment lost 4 bases, leaving 3 bases of the junction unmatched. This TCR derives from a woman between 50 and 59 years old who had recovered from COVID-19. The chain has TRBV5-1 and TRBJ2-5; 11 bases are a match to TRBD1. Sequencing input: PBMCs or T cells enriched from blood (not recorded which). Written as DNA, the CDR3 is TGCGCCAGCAGCCCCGGGACAGGGGGAGAGACCCAGTACTTC. Translating gives CASSPGTGGETQYF.